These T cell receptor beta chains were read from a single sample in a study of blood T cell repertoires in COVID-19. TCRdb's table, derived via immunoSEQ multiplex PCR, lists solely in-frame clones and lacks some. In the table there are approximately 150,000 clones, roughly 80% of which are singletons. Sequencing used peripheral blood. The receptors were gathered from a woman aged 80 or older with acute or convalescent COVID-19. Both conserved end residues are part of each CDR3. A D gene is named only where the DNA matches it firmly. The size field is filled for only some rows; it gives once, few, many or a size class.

CASSVGAGRTDTQYF	TGTGCCAGCAGCGTAGGGGCGGGGAGGACAGATACGCAGTATTTT	TRBJ2-3	.	TRBV9	.
CASSVAGGDNSPLHF	TGTGCCAGCAGCGTAGCAGGGGGCGATAATTCACCCCTCCACTTT	TRBJ1-6	once	TRBV9	TRBD1
CASSPTTGDYGYTF	TGTGCCAGCTCACCCACGACAGGGGACTATGGCTACACCTTC	TRBJ1-2	.	TRBV18	TRBD1
CASRAGLVNYEQYF	TGTGCCAGCAGAGCGGGACTAGTAAATTACGAGCAGTACTTC	TRBJ2-7	.	TRBV2	TRBD2
CASSLGQGVSEQYF	TGCGCCAGCAGTTTGGGACAGGGGGTATCTGAGCAGTACTTC	TRBJ2-7	few	TRBV5-1	TRBD1
CASSEPPTPGTPLGTQYF	TGTGCCAGCAGTGAACCCCCGACGCCCGGGACACCTTTGGGGACCCAGTACTTC	TRBJ2-5	.	TRBV6-4	.
CASSPDRVGQETQYF	TGCGCCAGCAGCCCGGACAGGGTGGGACAAGAGACCCAGTACTTC	TRBJ2-5	many	TRBV5-1	TRBD1
CASSQDRQAYVRELFF	TGCGCCAGCAGCCAAGATAGACAGGCATATGTGAGGGAGCTGTTTTTT	TRBJ2-2	.	TRBV4-1	.
CASSLDRGEEKLFF	TGTGCCAGCAGCTTGGACAGGGGGGAGGAAAAACTGTTTTTT	TRBJ1-4	.	TRBV7-2	TRBD1
CASSSRGNTEAFF	TGTGCCAGCAGCTCCCGGGGGAACACTGAAGCTTTCTTT	TRBJ1-1	.	TRBV16	.
CASSQDLQAGYYNEQFF	TGTGCCAGCAGCCAAGATCTGCAAGCGGGATACTACAATGAGCAGTTCTTC	TRBJ2-1	.	TRBV4-2	TRBD2
CASSQRGRRDEQFF	TGCGCCAGCAGCCAAAGAGGGAGACGGGATGAGCAGTTCTTC	TRBJ2-1	.	TRBV5-1	.
CASSLEQNTEAFF	TGTGCCAGCAGCTTAGAGCAGAACACTGAAGCTTTCTTT	TRBJ1-1	.	TRBV7-8	.
CASSFTASGGAWNEQFF	TGTGCCAGCAGCTTCACAGCTAGCGGGGGGGCGTGGAATGAGCAGTTCTTC	TRBJ2-1	few	TRBV7-9	TRBD2
CASSFQGVGTEAFF	TGTGCCAGCAGCTTTCAGGGCGTCGGGACTGAAGCTTTCTTT	TRBJ1-1	.	TRBV7-9	.
CASRRAGANVLTF	TGTGCCAGCAGGAGGGCTGGGGCCAACGTCCTGACTTTC	TRBJ2-6	.	TRBV25-1	.
CASSVFGGGGTEAFF	TGTGCCAGCAGCGTATTCGGCGGGGGAGGCACTGAAGCTTTCTTT	TRBJ1-1	.	TRBV9	.
CASSQGTGSREQYF	TGTGCCAGCAGCCAAGGGACAGGGTCCCGCGAGCAGTACTTC	TRBJ2-7	.	TRBV3-1/TRBV3-2	TRBD1
CASSFSQQGSYEQYF	TGTGCCAGCAGCTTCTCCCAACAGGGATCCTACGAGCAGTACTTC	TRBJ2-7	.	TRBV13	.
CAWSERRQGGYTF	TGTGCCTGGAGTGAGCGGCGACAGGGTGGCTACACCTTC	TRBJ1-2	.	TRBV30	TRBD1
CASRQGSYNEQFF	TGTGCCAGCCGACAGGGTTCTTACAATGAGCAGTTCTTC	TRBJ2-1	once	TRBV28	TRBD1
CASSLGHPAAKNIQYF	TGTGCCAGCAGTTTAGGGCACCCGGCGGCCAAAAACATTCAGTACTTC	TRBJ2-4	.	TRBV27	.
CASSPAPGQGGAYTQYF	TGTGCCAGCAGCCCAGCTCCGGGACAGGGGGGAGCATATACGCAGTATTTT	TRBJ2-3	.	TRBV5-5	TRBD1